The 17 T cell receptor beta chains below come from one sample, sequenced in a study of T-cell memory formation after mild COVID-19. TCRdb re-derived calls from the 5' RACE reads in MiXCR, one entry per CDR3 protein. The sample lists fewer than 400,000 distinct CDR3 sequences, 13% occurring once. Source material: PBMCs or a T cell subset sorted from them (not recorded which). The receptor set was obtained from a man younger than 35 who had mild COVID-19 (a few samples of this study predate the infection). Cell type and time point are not known.

This clonotype showed up just once. V usage is TRBV3-1 and J usage is TRBJ2-4; 10 bases are a match to TRBD1. J lost 12 bases, V lost 4 bases, and 3 bases had no gene match. The CDR3 has 12 amino acids. From germline, CDR1 is LGHDT and CDR2 YNNKEL (reference sequence). CDR3 loop: CASSRTGGDQYF. CDR3 bases: TGTGCCAGCAGCCGGACAGGGGGGGATCAGTACTTC.

This clonotype was counted a few times. V gene TRBV18 combines with J gene TRBJ2-7; D call uncertain. Trimming removed 3 bases at V and 4 bases at J, with 7 bases between. The CDR3 spans 12 residues. CDR1 KGHSH and CDR2 LQKENI come from the germline V gene. The CDR3 here is CASSPEGYEQYV. For the CDR3, the DNA is TGTGCCAGCTCACCGGAAGGGTACGAGCAGTACGTC.

The chain uses TRBV6-5 and TRBJ1-1; 8 bases match TRBD1. V lost 0 bases to trimming and J lost 1 base; unmatched junction nucleotides: 7. Germline CDR1 reads MNHEY; CDR2 reads SVGAGI. The CDR3 is made up of 17 amino acids. This CDR3 reads CASSYSTTTGANTEAFF. In nucleotides, the CDR3 is TGTGCCAGCAGTTACTCGACTACGACAGGGGCGAACACTGAAGCTTTCTTT.

The chain couples TRBV6-2 or TRBV6-3 to TRBJ1-5; 7 positions agree with TRBD1. J was trimmed by 6 bases and V by 5 bases; bases with no gene match: 4. Germline V gene sequence: CDR1 MNHEY, CDR2 SVGEGT. The CDR3 length is 13 residues. The CDR3 sequence is CASSRQGIQPQHF. Written as DNA, the CDR3 is TGTGCCAGCAGTAGACAGGGCATTCAGCCCCAGCATTTT.

This clonotype showed up just a few times. The J gene is TRBJ2-6, the V gene TRBV7-9; 7 nucleotides line up with TRBD1. V lost 1 base and J lost 1; bases outside the gene matches: 1. CDR3 length: 16 residues. Germline V gene lookup returns CDR1 SEHNR and CDR2 FQNEAQ (reference sequence). Written as DNA, the CDR3 is TGTGCCAGCAGCTTAGTGACAGGGTCTGGGGCCAACGTCCTGACTTTC. Its translation: CASSLVTGSGANVLTF.

A few counts support this clonotype. V is TRBV29-1 and J is TRBJ1-5; D might be TRBD1 (5 bases). The ends were cut back, 7 bases at V and 0 bases at J, with 7 bases in the middle. CDR3 size: 12 residues. CDR1 and CDR2 from the germline V gene are SQVTM and ANQGSEA. CDR3 DNA sequence: TGCAGCGCCCAGGGTAGCAATCAGCCCCAGCATTTT. Translating it yields CSAQGSNQPQHF.

Only a few counts were recorded for this clonotype. The gene calls are TRBV5-1 and TRBJ2-3; D is undetermined. Germline values: CDR1 SGHRS, CDR2 YFSETQ. The V end lost 5 bases, the J end lost 2 bases, and 12 bases lay between the germline ends. This CDR3 has 14 amino acids. CDR3 sequence reads: CASRRWWDTDTQYF. The CDR3 nucleotides read TGCGCCAGCAGGCGGTGGTGGGACACAGATACGCAGTATTTT.

V gene TRBV5-1 combines with J gene TRBJ2-2, with TRBD1 identical over 8 bases. Germline CDR1 and CDR2: SGHRS and YFSETQ. Trimming took 3 bases from V and 4 from J; bases not matched to a gene: 2. The CDR3 length is 14 residues. The CDR3, as DNA: TGCGCCAGCAGCTGGACAGGGTTCACCGGGGAGCTGTTTTTT. Amino acid sequence: CASSWTGFTGELFF.

The count of this clonotype is one. The rearrangement links TRBV20-1 to TRBJ2-4; a possible D gene is TRBD2 (6 bases). Germline V lookup: CDR1 DFQATT, CDR2 SNEGSKA (reference sequence). This CDR3 spans 13 amino acids. Trimming took off 3 bases at V and 3 bases at J, with 9 bases between the two ends. CDR3 coding DNA: TGCAGTGCTAGGAGCGGGTACAAAAACATTCAGTACTTC. As protein: CSARSGYKNIQYF.

There are many counts of this clonotype. The chain combines TRBV10-3 with TRBJ2-5, with 13 nucleotides matching TRBD2. The germline gives CDR1 ENHRY, CDR2 SYGVKD. V lost 3 bases, J lost 1 base, and 2 bases stayed unmatched. The CDR3 loop spans 16 amino acids. CDR3 amino acids: CAISDGTSGTQETQYF. For the CDR3, the DNA is TGTGCCATCAGTGATGGGACTAGCGGGACCCAAGAGACCCAGTACTTC.

J is TRBJ1-2 and V is TRBV6-6; D might be TRBD1 (5 bases). The CDR3 has 15 amino acids. Germline CDR1 MNHNY, CDR2 SVGAGI (reference sequence). The V end lost 6 bases, the J end lost 5 bases, and 19 bases lay between the germline ends. CDR3 nucleotide sequence: TGTGCCAGCAGAAGAAGGGACTCCGGGCTATATGGCTACACCTTC. This codes for CASRRRDSGLYGYTF.

J is TRBJ2-3 and V is TRBV5-1; 11 nucleotides match TRBD1. V lost 4 bases and J lost 0; bases outside the gene matches: 4. Germline values: CDR1 SGHRS, CDR2 YFSETQ. The CDR3 extends over 16 amino acids. The CDR3 loop reads CASSQGQGGSTDTQYF. The DNA for the CDR3 is TGCGCCAGCAGCCAGGGACAGGGGGGTAGCACAGATACGCAGTATTTT.

In this sample, this clonotype turned up many times. The chain employs TRBV5-1 and TRBJ2-1, with 7 bases that match TRBD1. After removal of 0 bases from V and 7 bases from J, the junction contained 13 bases not matched to a gene. The CDR3 has 17 amino acids. Germline values: CDR1 SGHRS, CDR2 YFSETQ. The CDR3 region is CASSLGFGTDRLNEQFF. The DNA for the CDR3 is TGCGCCAGCAGCTTGGGATTTGGGACAGACCGACTAAATGAGCAGTTCTTC. The full variable domain, with the rest looked up from reference TRBV5-1 and TRBJ2-1, is KAGVTQTPRYLIKTRGQQVTLSCSPISGHRSVSWYQQTPGQGLQFLFEYFSETQRNKGNFPGRFSGRQFSNSRSEMNVSTLELGDSALYLCASSLGFGTDRLNEQFFGPGTRLTVL.

This clonotype came up a few times. This chain joins TRBV4-3 and TRBJ2-2; TRBD2 agrees at 10 bases. With V trimmed by 5 bases and J by 0 bases, 6 bases remained unmatched. This CDR3 has 17 amino acids. Germline V CDR1 and CDR2: LGHNA, YSLEER. CDR3 nucleotides: TGCGCCAGCAGCGGTCCCCTAGCGGGGGCGAACACCGGGGAGCTGTTTTTT. Translated, it gives CASSGPLAGANTGELFF.

V usage is TRBV2 and J usage is TRBJ2-7; TRBD1 aligns across 9 bases. CDR3 size: 14 residues. Trimming at V came to 4 bases and at J to 0 bases, leaving 1 base not matched to a gene. Germline loops: CDR1 SNHLY, CDR2 FYNNEI. CDR3 DNA: TGTGCCAGCAGTGGGACAGGGGCCTCCTACGAGCAGTACTTC. Its protein product is CASSGTGASYEQYF.

The chain is built from TRBV5-1 and TRBJ2-1, with 7 bases that match TRBD2. The V gene end was trimmed by 1 base and the J gene end by 0 bases; junction bases not matched to a gene: 4. The germline gives CDR1 SGHRS, CDR2 YFSETQ. The CDR3 is 16 amino acids. CDR3 bases: TGCGCCAGCAGCTTGTTGGGGGGGGACTCCTACAATGAGCAGTTCTTC. It specifies CASSLLGGDSYNEQFF.

The chain uses TRBV5-3 and TRBJ2-7; possible D gene TRBD1, 6 bases. TRBV5-3 is given ORF status, its function remaining uncertain. The CDR3 is 17 amino acids. The ends were cut back, 4 bases at V and 3 bases at J, with 23 bases in the middle. The chain's CDR3 is CARSGLPSEDRVYEQYF. The CDR3 coding sequence is TGTGCCAGAAGCGGGTTGCCCTCAGAGGACAGAGTCTACGAGCAGTACTTC.